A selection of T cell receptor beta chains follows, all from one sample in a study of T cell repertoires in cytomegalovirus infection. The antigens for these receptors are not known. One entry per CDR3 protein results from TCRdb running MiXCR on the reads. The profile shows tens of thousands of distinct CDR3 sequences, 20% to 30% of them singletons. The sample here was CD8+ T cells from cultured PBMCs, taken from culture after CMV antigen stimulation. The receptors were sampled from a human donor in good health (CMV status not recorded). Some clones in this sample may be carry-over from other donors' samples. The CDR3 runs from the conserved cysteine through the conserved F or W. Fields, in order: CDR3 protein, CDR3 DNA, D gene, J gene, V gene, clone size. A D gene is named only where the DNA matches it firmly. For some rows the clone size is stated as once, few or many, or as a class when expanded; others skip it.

CASSQDSDGGQFYEQYF TGCGCCAGCAGCCAAGATTCGGACGGTGGACAGTTCTACGAGCAGTACTTC - TRBJ2-7 TRBV4-3 -
CASSLRGTLQETQYF TGTGCCAGCAGTTTAAGGGGGACGCTCCAAGAGACCCAGTACTTC - TRBJ2-5 TRBV6-5 once
CASSLGVGQYAGYTF TGTGCCAGCAGCTTGGGGGTCGGGCAGTATGCTGGCTACACCTTC - TRBJ1-2 TRBV11-3 -
CASSSVGGEANYGYTF TGTGCCAGCAGCTCAGTCGGCGGGGAAGCTAACTATGGCTACACCTTC - TRBJ1-2 TRBV6-5 few
CASSHPGVAIHNEQFF TGTGCCAGCAGCCACCCGGGGGTAGCGATCCACAATGAGCAGTTCTTC - TRBJ2-1 TRBV7-2 few
CASSLSSGGTDTQYF TGTGCCAGCAGCTTGAGCTCGGGAGGGACAGATACGCAGTATTTT TRBD2 TRBJ2-3 TRBV5-4 many
CAISEAGGNTEAFF TGTGCCATCAGTGAGGCGGGGGGGAACACTGAAGCTTTCTTT - TRBJ1-1 TRBV10-3 many
CSAAQTTGNTEAFF TGCAGTGCAGCTCAAACAACAGGGAACACTGAAGCTTTCTTT - TRBJ1-1 TRBV20-1 once
CASSYSQGNSYEQYF TGTGCCAGCAGTTATTCACAGGGAAATTCCTACGAGCAGTACTTC - TRBJ2-7 TRBV6-2/TRBV6-3 -
CASSSDSNYGYTF TGTGCCAGCAGCTCTGACAGTAACTATGGCTACACCTTC - TRBJ1-2 TRBV5-6 few
CASKGSQTQYF TGTGCCAGCAAAGGGTCTCAGACCCAGTACTTC - TRBJ2-5 TRBV6-1 many
CASSVGQGGYEQYF TGTGCCAGCAGCGTGGGACAGGGAGGCTACGAGCAGTACTTC TRBD1 TRBJ2-7 TRBV5-4 once
CASKRGLEVWEQFF TGTGCCAGCAAGAGGGGACTAGAAGTTTGGGAGCAGTTCTTC TRBD2 TRBJ2-1 TRBV27 -
CASRPSRGRVRPGELFF TGTGCCAGCAGACCCTCCCGGGGCAGGGTGAGGCCCGGGGAGCTGTTTTTT - TRBJ2-2 TRBV6-2/TRBV6-3 few
CSARDGGQGVHEQFF TGCAGTGCTAGAGATGGGGGACAAGGAGTCCATGAGCAGTTCTTC - TRBJ2-1 TRBV20-1 -
CASSTGNEQFF TGTGCCAGCTCGACAGGGAATGAGCAGTTCTTC TRBD1 TRBJ2-1 TRBV28 few
CASSVGDSEAFF TGTGCCAGCAGCGTAGGGGACTCTGAAGCTTTCTTT - TRBJ1-1 TRBV9 -
CASSPYSMNTEAFF TGTGCCAGCAGCCCGTACAGCATGAACACTGAAGCTTTCTTT - TRBJ1-1 TRBV5-4 -
CASSPDGVSPLHF TGTGCCAGCAGTCCAGATGGGGTCTCACCCCTCCACTTT - TRBJ1-6 TRBV27 -
CASSFQGGGTDTQYF TGTGCCAGCAGTTTCCAGGGGGGGGGCACAGATACGCAGTATTTT - TRBJ2-3 TRBV28 many
CASRGEGQTIYEQYF TGTGCCAGCAGGGGAGAGGGACAAACGATCTACGAGCAGTACTTC - TRBJ2-7 TRBV6-2/TRBV6-3 few
CASSQGSREQYYNEQFF TGCGCCAGCAGCCAAGGTTCGAGGGAACAATACTACAATGAGCAGTTCTTC - TRBJ2-1 TRBV4-3 many
CASRSDYRLDDGYTF TGTGCCAGTAGATCTGACTACAGGTTGGACGATGGCTACACCTTC - TRBJ1-2 TRBV19 many
CASFYTGTHYGYTF TGTGCCAGTTTTTATACCGGGACCCACTATGGCTACACCTTC - TRBJ1-2 TRBV19 -
CASSYSVTGVGAEAFF TGTGCCAGCAGTTACTCGGTGACAGGGGTAGGGGCTGAAGCTTTCTTT TRBD1 TRBJ1-1 TRBV6-5 many
CASSLTGITEAFF TGCGCCAGCAGCCTTACAGGGATCACTGAAGCTTTCTTT - TRBJ1-1 TRBV5-1 -
CASSSTGGAERGEQYF TGTGCCAGCAGCTCCACCGGCGGGGCAGAAAGAGGAGAGCAGTACTTC - TRBJ2-7 TRBV7-9 many
CSAGRGDLDFF TGCAGCGCCGGGAGGGGGGATCTGGATTTCTTT - TRBJ1-1 TRBV29-1 -
CASSPPGRTYEQYF TGTGCCAGCAGCCCCCCCGGCCGAACCTACGAGCAGTACTTC - TRBJ2-7 TRBV7-2 many
CASSAKVGRSGEQYF TGTGCCAGCAGCGCGAAAGTCGGTCGTTCGGGGGAGCAGTACTTC - TRBJ2-7 TRBV7-2 many
CASSRWLASYEQYF TGTGCCAGCAGTCGATGGCTAGCGTCCTACGAGCAGTACTTC - TRBJ2-7 TRBV12-3/TRBV12-4 many
CASSPNGVGDEQYF TGTGCCAGCAGCCCCAATGGGGTTGGGGACGAGCAGTACTTC - TRBJ2-7 TRBV2 -
CASSSVRLWDRGTPSDGYTF TGTGCCAGCAGCTCAGTTAGATTGTGGGACAGGGGAACCCCAAGCGATGGCTACACCTTC TRBD1 TRBJ1-2 TRBV7-8 many
CASSASQGEPYGYTF TGTGCCAGCAGCGCCTCTCAGGGGGAACCATATGGCTACACCTTC TRBD1 TRBJ1-2 TRBV9 -
CASSLTGFSGANVLTF TGCGCCAGCAGCTTGACAGGCTTCTCTGGGGCCAACGTCCTGACTTTC - TRBJ2-6 TRBV5-1 few
CASSQDRRGSGDYGYTF TGTGCCAGCAGCCAAGATCGTCGGGGTAGCGGGGACTATGGCTACACCTTC - TRBJ1-2 TRBV14 once
CASSSPGTGGENEQFF TGTGCCAGCAGCTCCCCCGGGACAGGGGGCGAGAATGAGCAGTTCTTC TRBD1 TRBJ2-1 TRBV7-9 many
CSARDSGLAGDEQFF TGCAGTGCTAGAGATTCGGGCCTAGCGGGAGATGAGCAGTTCTTC TRBD2 TRBJ2-1 TRBV20-1 -
CASRSQGSGNTIYF TGCGCCAGCAGATCACAGGGCTCTGGAAACACCATATATTTT - TRBJ1-3 TRBV5-1 -
CATAPQGSREGYTF TGTGCCACCGCCCCGCAGGGGAGCAGGGAAGGCTACACCTTC - TRBJ1-2 TRBV28 few
CATSRDRDSGETQYF TGTGCCACCAGCAGAGATAGAGACAGCGGAGAGACCCAGTACTTC - TRBJ2-5 TRBV15 few
CASTEDGGTDIQYF TGTGCCAGCACCGAGGACGGGGGGACGGACATTCAGTACTTC TRBD2 TRBJ2-4 TRBV7-2 many
CASSLVGAERGTGELFF TGTGCCAGCAGCTTAGTGGGGGCCGAGCGAGGCACCGGGGAGCTGTTTTTT - TRBJ2-2 TRBV7-9 few
CASGGTSGITYNEQFF TGTGCTAGTGGGGGGACTAGCGGGATTACCTACAATGAGCAGTTCTTC TRBD2 TRBJ2-1 TRBV12-5 many
CASSLTTGYEKLFF TGTGCCAGCAGCTTGACCACGGGTTATGAAAAACTGTTTTTT - TRBJ1-4 TRBV7-6 few
CASSLGQSSYEQYF TGCGCCAGCAGCTTGGGACAGTCCTCCTACGAGCAGTACTTC - TRBJ2-7 TRBV5-1 -
CASSYTNEQYF TGTGCCAGCAGTTACACGAACGAGCAGTACTTC - TRBJ2-7 TRBV6-2/TRBV6-3 -
CASSLEGFYNEQFF TGTGCCAGCAGCTTAGAGGGATTTTACAATGAGCAGTTCTTC - TRBJ2-1 TRBV7-9 many
CASSDPGIKAQHF TGTGCCAGCAGTGACCCTGGAATCAAGGCCCAGCATTTT - TRBJ1-5 TRBV6-1 -
CASTWTGGTEAFF TGTGCCAGCACCTGGACGGGGGGCACTGAAGCTTTCTTT - TRBJ1-1 TRBV12-3/TRBV12-4 few
CASRLAGANTDTQYF TGCGCCAGCAGACTAGCGGGGGCCAACACAGATACGCAGTATTTT TRBD2 TRBJ2-3 TRBV5-1 many
CASSESLASGSTDTQYF TGCGCCAGCAGTGAGTCGCTGGCTAGCGGGAGTACAGATACGCAGTATTTT TRBD2 TRBJ2-3 TRBV10-1 few
CASSGRQIEAFF TGTGCCAGCAGCGGAAGACAGATTGAAGCTTTCTTT - TRBJ1-1 TRBV7-2 many
CASSQEPDGLNTGELFF TGCGCCAGCAGCCAAGAGCCAGACGGACTGAACACCGGGGAGCTGTTTTTT - TRBJ2-2 TRBV4-3 -
CASSLGVYTGELFF TGTGCCAGCAGCTTAGGGGTATACACCGGGGAGCTGTTTTTT - TRBJ2-2 TRBV11-3 many
CASSSWSYYNEQFF TGTGCCAGCAGCTCGTGGAGCTACTACAATGAGCAGTTCTTC - TRBJ2-1 TRBV7-2 many
CASSSSVRNQPQHF TGTGCCAGCAGTTCATCGGTCAGAAATCAGCCCCAGCATTTT - TRBJ1-5 TRBV27 -
CASSHGVGQTYEQYF TGCGCCAGCAGCCACGGCGTGGGACAGACCTACGAGCAGTACTTC TRBD1 TRBJ2-7 TRBV4-1 few
CASSLSWRPGELFF TGTGCCAGCAGCTTGTCTTGGCGACCCGGGGAGCTGTTTTTT - TRBJ2-2 TRBV5-4 -
CASSSRQGAKNIQYF TGCGCCAGCAGCTCGAGGCAAGGAGCCAAAAACATTCAGTACTTC - TRBJ2-4 TRBV5-1 -